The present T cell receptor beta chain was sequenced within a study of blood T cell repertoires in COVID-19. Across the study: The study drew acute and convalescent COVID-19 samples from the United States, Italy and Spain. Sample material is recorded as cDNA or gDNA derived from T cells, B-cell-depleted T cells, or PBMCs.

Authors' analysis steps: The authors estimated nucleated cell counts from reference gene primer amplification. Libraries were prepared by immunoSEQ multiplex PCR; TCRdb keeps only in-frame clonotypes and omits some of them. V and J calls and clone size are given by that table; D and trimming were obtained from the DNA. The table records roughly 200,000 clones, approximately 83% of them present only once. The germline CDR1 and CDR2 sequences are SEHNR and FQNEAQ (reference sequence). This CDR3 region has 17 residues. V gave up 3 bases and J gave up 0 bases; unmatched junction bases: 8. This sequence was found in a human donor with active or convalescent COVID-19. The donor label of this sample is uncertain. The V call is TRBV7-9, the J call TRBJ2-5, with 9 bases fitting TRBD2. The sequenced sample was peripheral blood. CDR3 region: CASSFRWTSANQETQYF. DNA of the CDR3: TGTGCCAGCAGCTTCCGTTGGACTAGCGCGAACCAAGAGACCCAGTACTTC.